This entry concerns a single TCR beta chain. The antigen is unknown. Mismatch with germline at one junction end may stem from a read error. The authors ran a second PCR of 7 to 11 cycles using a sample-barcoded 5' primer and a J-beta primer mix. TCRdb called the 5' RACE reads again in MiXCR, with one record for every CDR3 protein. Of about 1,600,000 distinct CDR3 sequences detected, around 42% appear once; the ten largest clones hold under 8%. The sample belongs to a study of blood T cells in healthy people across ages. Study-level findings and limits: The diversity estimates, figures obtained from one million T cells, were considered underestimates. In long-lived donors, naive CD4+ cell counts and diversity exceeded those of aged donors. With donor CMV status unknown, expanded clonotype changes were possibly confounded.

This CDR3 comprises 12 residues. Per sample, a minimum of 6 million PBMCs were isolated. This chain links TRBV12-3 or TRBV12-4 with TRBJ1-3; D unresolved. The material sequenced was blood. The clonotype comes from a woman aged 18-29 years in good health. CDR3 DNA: TGTGCCGGCAGCCCACCGGGTAACACCATATATTTT. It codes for CAGSPPGNTIYF.